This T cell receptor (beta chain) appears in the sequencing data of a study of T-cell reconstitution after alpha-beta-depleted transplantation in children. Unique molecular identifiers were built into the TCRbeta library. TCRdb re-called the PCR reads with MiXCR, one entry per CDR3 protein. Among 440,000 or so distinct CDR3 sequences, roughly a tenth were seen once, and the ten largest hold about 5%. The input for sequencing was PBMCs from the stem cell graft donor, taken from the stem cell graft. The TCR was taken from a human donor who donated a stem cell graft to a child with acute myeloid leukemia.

As DNA, the CDR3 is TGTGCCAGCAGCAGCGGACTAGCGGGAGGGCCCGTCTACGAGCAGTACTTC. It encodes CASSSGLAGGPVYEQYF. The rearrangement links TRBV7-2 to TRBJ2-7; 15 bases line up with TRBD2. J gave up 3 bases and V 5 bases, and 8 bases lay outside the gene matches. The CDR3 spans 17 residues. CDR1 and CDR2 (germline): SGHTA, FQGNSA.